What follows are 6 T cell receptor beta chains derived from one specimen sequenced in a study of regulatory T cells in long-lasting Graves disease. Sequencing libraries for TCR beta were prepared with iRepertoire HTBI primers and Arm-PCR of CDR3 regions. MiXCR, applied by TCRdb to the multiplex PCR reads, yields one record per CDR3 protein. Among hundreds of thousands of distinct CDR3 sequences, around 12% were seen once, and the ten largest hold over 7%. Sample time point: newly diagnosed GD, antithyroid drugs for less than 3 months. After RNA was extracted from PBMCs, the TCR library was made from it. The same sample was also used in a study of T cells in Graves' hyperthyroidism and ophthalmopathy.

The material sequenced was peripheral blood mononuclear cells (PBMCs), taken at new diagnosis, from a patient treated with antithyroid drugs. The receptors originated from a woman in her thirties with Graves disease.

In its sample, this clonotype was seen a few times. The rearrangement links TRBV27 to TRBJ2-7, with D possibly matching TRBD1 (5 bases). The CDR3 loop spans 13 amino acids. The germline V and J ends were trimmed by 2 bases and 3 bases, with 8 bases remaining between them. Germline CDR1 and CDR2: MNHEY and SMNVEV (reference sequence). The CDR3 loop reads CASSLQGIYEQYF. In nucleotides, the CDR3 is TGTGCCAGCAGTTTACAGGGAATCTACGAGCAGTACTTC.

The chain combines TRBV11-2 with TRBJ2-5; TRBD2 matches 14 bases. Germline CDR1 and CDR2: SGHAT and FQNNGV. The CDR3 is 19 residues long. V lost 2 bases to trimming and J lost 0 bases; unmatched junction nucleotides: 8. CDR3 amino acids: CASSLWGGLAGVNQETQYF. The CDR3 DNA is TGTGCCAGCAGCTTATGGGGGGGACTAGCGGGAGTGAACCAAGAGACCCAGTACTTC.

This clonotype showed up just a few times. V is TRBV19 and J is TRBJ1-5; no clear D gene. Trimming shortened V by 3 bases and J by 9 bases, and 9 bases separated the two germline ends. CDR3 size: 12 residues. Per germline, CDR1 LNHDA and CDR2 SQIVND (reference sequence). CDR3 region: CASSMKFWPQHF. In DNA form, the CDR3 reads TGTGCCAGTAGTATGAAGTTCTGGCCCCAGCATTTT.

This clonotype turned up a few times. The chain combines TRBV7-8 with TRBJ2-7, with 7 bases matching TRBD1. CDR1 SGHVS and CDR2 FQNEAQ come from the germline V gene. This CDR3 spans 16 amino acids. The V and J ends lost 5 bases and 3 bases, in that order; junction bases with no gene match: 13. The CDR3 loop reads CASSRDPGGPLYEQYF. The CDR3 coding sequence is TGTGCCAGCAGCCGCGACCCAGGGGGTCCGCTCTACGAGCAGTACTTC.

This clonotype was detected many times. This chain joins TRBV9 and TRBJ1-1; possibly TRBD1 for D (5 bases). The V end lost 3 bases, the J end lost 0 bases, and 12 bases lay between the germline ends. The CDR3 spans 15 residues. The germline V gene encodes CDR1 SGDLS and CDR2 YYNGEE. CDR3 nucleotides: TGTGCCAGCAGCGAATTACGGGGGATGAACACTGAAGCTTTCTTT. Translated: CASSELRGMNTEAFF. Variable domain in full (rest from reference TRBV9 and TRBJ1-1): DSGVTQTPKHLITATGQRVTLRCSPRSGDLSVYWYQQSLDQGLQFLIQYYNGEERAKGNILERFSAQQFPDLHSELNLSSLELGDSALYFCASSELRGMNTEAFFGQGTRLTVV.

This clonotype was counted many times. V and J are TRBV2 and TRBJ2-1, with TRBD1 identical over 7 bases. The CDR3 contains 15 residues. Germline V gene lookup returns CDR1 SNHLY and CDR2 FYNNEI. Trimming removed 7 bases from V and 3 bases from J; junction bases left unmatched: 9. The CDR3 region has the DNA TGTGCCAGCAACAGAGCGAGACAGGGCTACAATGAGCAGTTCTTC. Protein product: CASNRARQGYNEQFF.